The present TCR beta chain was sequenced within a study of blood T cells in healthy people across ages. Through a sample-barcoded 5' primer and a J-beta primer mix, a second PCR was run for 7 to 11 cycles. TCRdb re-called the 5' RACE reads through MiXCR, storing one row per CDR3 protein. The sample holds 1,300,000 or so distinct CDR3 sequences, 45% to 70% seen once. Per the germline V gene, CDR1 is MNHNS and CDR2 is SASEGT. CDR3 size: 13 residues. V gave up 2 bases and J gave up 7 bases, with 9 bases separating them. The sequenced material came from blood. This TCR derives from a man between 18 and 35 years old in good health. The chain employs TRBV6-1 and TRBJ2-4; no clear D. The CDR3 spells CASSEPSFNIQYF. The DNA of the CDR3 is TGTGCCAGCAGTGAACCGAGTTTTAACATTCAGTACTTC.